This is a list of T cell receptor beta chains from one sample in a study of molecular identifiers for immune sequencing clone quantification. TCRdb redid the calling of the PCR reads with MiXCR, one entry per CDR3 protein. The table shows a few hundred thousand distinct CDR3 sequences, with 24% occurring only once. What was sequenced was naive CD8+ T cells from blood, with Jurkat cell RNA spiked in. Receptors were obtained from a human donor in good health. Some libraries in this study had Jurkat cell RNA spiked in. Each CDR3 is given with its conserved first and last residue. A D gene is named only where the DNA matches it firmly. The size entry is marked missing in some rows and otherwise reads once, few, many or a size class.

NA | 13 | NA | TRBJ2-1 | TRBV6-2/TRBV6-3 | TGTGCCAGCAGCCCCGGGGGGCTGGATGAGCAGTTCTTC | CASSPGGLDEQFF
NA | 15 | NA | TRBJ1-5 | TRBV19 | TGTGCCAGTAACCCCACAGGGATGGGTAATCAGCCCCAGCATTTT | CASNPTGMGNQPQHF
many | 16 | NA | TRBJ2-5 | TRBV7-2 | TGTGCCAGCAGCGCCCGGGACACCTGGTACCAAGAGACCCAGTACTTC | CASSARDTWYQETQYF
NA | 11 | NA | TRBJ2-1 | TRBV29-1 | TGCAGTAGCGCATCCCACAATGAGCAGTTCTTC | CSSASHNEQFF
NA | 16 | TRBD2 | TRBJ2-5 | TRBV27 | TGTGCCAGCAGGGGCGGGACTAGCGGCCACCAAGAGACCCAGTACTTC | CASRGGTSGHQETQYF
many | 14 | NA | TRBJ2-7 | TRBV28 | TGTGCCAGCAGTTTAAGAGGAAGGCCCTACGAGCAGTACTTC | CASSLRGRPYEQYF
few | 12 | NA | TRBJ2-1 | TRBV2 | TGTGCCATCCAATATACGGGGAATGAGCAGTTCTTC | CAIQYTGNEQFF
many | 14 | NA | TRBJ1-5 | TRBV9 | TGTGCCAGCAGCACGCCTTTCTTATGGCGGCCCCAGCATTTT | CASSTPFLWRPQHF
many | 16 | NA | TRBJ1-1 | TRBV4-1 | TGCGCCAGCAGCCACTATCTCGAGTCAGGGGTAACTGAAGCTTTCTTT | CASSHYLESGVTEAFF
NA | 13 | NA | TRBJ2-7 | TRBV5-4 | TGTGCCAGCAGCTTGGCTTCCAACTACGAGCAGTACTTC | CASSLASNYEQYF
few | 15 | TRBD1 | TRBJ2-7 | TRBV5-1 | TGCGCCAGCAGCTTGGCGGGACAGGGCTCCTACGAGCAGTACTTC | CASSLAGQGSYEQYF
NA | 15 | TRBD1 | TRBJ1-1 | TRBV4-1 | TGCGCCAGCAGCCCATCGACAGGGACGAACACTGAAGCTTCCTTT | CASSPSTGTNTEASF
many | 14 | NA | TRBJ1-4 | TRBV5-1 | TGCGCCAGCAGCTCTATGGGCTTTGATGAAAAACTGTTTTTT | CASSSMGFDEKLFF
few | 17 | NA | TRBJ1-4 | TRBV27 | TGTGCCAGCAGGGAGACGCGCTTTGGGGGCTTATATGAAAAACTGTTTTTT | CASRETRFGGLYEKLFF
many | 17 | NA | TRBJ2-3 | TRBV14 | TGTGCCAGCAGCCAAGATATGGGCGGACTTAGCACAGATACGCAGTATTTT | CASSQDMGGLSTDTQYF
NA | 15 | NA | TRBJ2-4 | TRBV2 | TGTGCCAGCAGTGACCCCGGTTTAGCCAAAAACATTCAGTACTTC | CASSDPGLAKNIQYF
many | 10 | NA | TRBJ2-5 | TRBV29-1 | TGCGGGGGTATCCAAGAGACCCAGTACTTC | CGGIQETQYF
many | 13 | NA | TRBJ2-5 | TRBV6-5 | TGTGCCAGCTATCTAGCGCCCCAAGAGACCCAGTACTTC | CASYLAPQETQYF
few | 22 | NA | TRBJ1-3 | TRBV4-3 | TGCGCCAGCAGCCCGGGCCGTGTTGGAGCTTCTCTGGGGCTAAGGTCTGGAAACACCATATATTTT | CASSPGRVGASLGLRSGNTIYF
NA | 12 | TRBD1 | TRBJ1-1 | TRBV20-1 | TGCAGTGATGGCAGGGGGACCACTGAAGCTTTCTTT | CSDGRGTTEAFF
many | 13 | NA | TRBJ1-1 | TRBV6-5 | TGTGCCAGCAGAGGATGGGGGGACACTGAAGCTTTCTTT | CASRGWGDTEAFF
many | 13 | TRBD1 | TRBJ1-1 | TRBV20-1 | TGCAGGCCGGAGGGGACAGGGTATACTGAAGCTTTCTTT | CRPEGTGYTEAFF
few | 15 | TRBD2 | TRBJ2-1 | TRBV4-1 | TGCGCCAGCAGCCAGAGCGGGGGGGCCGGGGATGAGCAGTTCTTC | CASSQSGGAGDEQFF